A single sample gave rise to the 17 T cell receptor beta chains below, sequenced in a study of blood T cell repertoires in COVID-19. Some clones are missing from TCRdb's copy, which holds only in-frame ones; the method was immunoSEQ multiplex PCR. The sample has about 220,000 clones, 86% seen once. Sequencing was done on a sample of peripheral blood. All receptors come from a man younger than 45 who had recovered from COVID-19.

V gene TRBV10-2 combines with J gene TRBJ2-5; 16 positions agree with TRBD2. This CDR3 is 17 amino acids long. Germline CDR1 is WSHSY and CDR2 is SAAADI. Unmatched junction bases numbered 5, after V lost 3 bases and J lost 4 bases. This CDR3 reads CASSDGTSGGAGETQYF. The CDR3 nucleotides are TGCGCCAGCAGTGACGGGACTAGCGGGGGGGCCGGAGAGACCCAGTACTTC.

CDR3 in DNA: TGTGCCACCCAGGGCAGGGGGCTTGGCTACACCTTC. It codes for CATQGRGLGYTF. This chain uses TRBV24-1 with TRBJ1-2, with 8 positions matching TRBD1. CDR1 is KGHDR and CDR2 is SFDVKD in the germline V gene. Trimming took 9 bases from V and 7 from J; bases not matched to a gene: 6. The CDR3 has 12 residues.

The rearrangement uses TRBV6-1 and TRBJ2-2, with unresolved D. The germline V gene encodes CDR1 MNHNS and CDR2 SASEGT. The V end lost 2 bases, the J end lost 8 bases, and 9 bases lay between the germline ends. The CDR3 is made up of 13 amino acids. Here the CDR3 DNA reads TGTGCCAGCAGTGAACCCCGGGTGGGGGAGCTGTTTTTT. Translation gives CASSEPRVGELFF.

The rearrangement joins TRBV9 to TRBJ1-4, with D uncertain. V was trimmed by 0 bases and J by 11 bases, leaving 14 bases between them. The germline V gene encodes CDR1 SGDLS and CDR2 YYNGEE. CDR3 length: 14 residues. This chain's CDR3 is CASSVGGGSGKLFF. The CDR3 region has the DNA TGTGCCAGCAGCGTAGGCGGAGGTTCGGGGAAACTGTTTTTT.

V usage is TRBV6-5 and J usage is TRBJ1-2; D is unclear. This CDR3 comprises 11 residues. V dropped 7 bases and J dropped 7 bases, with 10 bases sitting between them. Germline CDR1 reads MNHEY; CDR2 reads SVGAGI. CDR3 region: CASNGESGYTF. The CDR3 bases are TGTGCCAGCAACGGAGAATCTGGCTACACCTTC.

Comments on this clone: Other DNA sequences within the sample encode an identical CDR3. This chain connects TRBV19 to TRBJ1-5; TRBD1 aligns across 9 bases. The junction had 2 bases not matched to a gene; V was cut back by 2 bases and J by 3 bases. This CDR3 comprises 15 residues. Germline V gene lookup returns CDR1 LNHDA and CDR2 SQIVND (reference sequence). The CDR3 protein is CASSITGGNNQPQHF. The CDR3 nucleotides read TGTGCCAGTAGTATAACAGGGGGCAACAATCAGCCCCAGCATTTT.

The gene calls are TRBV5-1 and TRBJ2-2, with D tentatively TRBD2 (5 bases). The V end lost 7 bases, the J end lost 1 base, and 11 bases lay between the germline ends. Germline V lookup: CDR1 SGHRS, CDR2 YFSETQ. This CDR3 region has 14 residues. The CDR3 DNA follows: TGCGCCAGCTTACCGGGGATGAACACCGGGGAGCTGTTTTTT. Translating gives CASLPGMNTGELFF. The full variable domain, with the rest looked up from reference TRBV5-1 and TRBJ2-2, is KAGVTQTPRYLIKTRGQQVTLSCSPISGHRSVSWYQQTPGQGLQFLFEYFSETQRNKGNFPGRFSGRQFSNSRSEMNVSTLELGDSALYLCASLPGMNTGELFFGEGSRLTVL.

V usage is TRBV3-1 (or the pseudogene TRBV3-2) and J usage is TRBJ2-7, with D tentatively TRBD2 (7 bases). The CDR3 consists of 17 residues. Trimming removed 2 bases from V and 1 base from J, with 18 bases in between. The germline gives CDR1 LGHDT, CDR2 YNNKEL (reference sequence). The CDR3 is CASSQPRRRGLSYEQYF. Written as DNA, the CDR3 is TGTGCCAGCAGCCAACCCAGGCGGCGGGGGCTATCCTACGAGCAGTACTTC.

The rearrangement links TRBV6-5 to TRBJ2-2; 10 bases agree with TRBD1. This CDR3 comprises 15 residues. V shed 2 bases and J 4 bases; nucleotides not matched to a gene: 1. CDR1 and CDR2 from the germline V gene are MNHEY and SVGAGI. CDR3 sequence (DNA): TGTGCCAGCAGTTACCGGGACAGGGGCACCGGGGAGCTGTTTTTT. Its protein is CASSYRDRGTGELFF.

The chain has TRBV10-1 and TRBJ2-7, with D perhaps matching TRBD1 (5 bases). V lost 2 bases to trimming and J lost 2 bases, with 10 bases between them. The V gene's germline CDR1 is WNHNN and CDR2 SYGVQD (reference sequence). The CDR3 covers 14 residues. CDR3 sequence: CASSEPGKPYEQYF. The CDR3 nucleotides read TGCGCCAGCAGTGAGCCAGGGAAACCCTACGAGCAGTACTTC.

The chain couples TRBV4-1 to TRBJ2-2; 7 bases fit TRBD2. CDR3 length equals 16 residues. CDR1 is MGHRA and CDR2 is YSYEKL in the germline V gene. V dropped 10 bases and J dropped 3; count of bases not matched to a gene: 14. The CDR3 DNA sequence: TGCGCCACCAAAGTTTCACCGGGGGGATACACCGGGGAGCTGTTTTTT. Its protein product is CATKVSPGGYTGELFF.

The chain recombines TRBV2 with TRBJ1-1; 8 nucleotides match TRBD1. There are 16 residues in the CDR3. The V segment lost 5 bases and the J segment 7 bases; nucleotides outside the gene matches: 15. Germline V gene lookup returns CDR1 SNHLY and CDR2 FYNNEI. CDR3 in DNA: TGTGCCAGCAGTTCCTTTAGGGCAGGGGGCTGGGATGAAGCTTTCTTT. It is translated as CASSSFRAGGWDEAFF. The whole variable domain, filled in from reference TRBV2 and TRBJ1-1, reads EPEVTQTPSHQVTQMGQEVILRCVPISNHLYFYWYRQILGQKVEFLVSFYNNEISEKSEIFDDQFSVERPDGSNFTLKIRSTKLEDSAMYFCASSSFRAGGWDEAFFGQGTRLTVV.

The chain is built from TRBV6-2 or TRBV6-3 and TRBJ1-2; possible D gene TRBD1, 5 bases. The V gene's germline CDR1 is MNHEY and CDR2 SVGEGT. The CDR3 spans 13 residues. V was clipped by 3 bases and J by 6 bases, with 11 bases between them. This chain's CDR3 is CASSYTGRDGYTF. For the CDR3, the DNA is TGTGCCAGCAGTTATACCGGCAGGGATGGCTACACCTTC.

CDR3: CASSKQSSYEQYF. Here the CDR3 DNA reads TGTGCCAGCAGCAAACAGAGCTCCTACGAGCAGTACTTC. The rearrangement uses TRBV6-1 and TRBJ2-7; D uncertain. CDR3 size: 13 residues. The V gene's germline CDR1 is MNHNS and CDR2 SASEGT. Trimming took 6 bases from V and 0 from J, leaving 9 bases between them.

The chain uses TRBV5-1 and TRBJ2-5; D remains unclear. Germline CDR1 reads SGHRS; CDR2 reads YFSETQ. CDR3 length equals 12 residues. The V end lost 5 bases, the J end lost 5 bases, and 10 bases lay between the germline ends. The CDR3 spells CASRLRLETQYF. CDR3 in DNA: TGCGCCAGCAGGCTGAGGTTGGAGACCCAGTACTTC.

The CDR3 is CATSTGQGYEQYF. The CDR3 nucleotides are TGTGCCACCAGCACGGGACAGGGCTACGAGCAGTACTTC. This rearrangement joins TRBV15 to TRBJ2-7, with 9 bases fitting TRBD1. The trim removed 4 bases at V and 3 bases at J, leaving 1 base unmatched. This CDR3 contains 13 residues. Per germline, CDR1 LNHNV and CDR2 YYDKDF (reference sequence).

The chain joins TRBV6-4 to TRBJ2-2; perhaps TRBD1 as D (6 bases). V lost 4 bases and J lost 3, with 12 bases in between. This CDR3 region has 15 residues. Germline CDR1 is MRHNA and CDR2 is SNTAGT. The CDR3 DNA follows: TGTGCCAGCAGTGCGGACAGTTATTACACCGGGGAGCTGTTTTTT. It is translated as CASSADSYYTGELFF.